The 15 T cell receptor beta chains below were found in one sample sequenced in a study of cytomegalovirus exposure and HLA in healthy donors. Primers included in the PCR were 60 Vbeta and 13 Jbeta primers. TCRdb's copy holds only in-frame clones and misses some; the assay was immunoSEQ multiplex PCR. The sample table sets out some 67,000 clones. The specimen sequenced was PBMCs. The receptors were gathered from a woman aged 25 to 39 in good health and CMV-seronegative.

This chain connects TRBV4-2 to TRBJ1-6; 9 bases line up with TRBD1. Per germline, CDR1 LGHNA and CDR2 YNFKEQ. After removal of 1 base from V and 4 bases from J, the junction contained 2 bases not matched to a gene. The CDR3 is 16 amino acids. CDR3 DNA sequence: TGTGCCAGCAGCCAAGTCGGGACAGGGTATAATTCACCCCTCCACTTT. Protein sequence: CASSQVGTGYNSPLHF.

The chain carries TRBV30 and TRBJ2-6; 7 nucleotides match TRBD1. V gave up 4 bases and J gave up 2 bases; unmatched junction bases: 8. Germline V gene lookup returns CDR1 GTSNPN and CDR2 SVGIG (reference sequence). The CDR3 length is 16 residues. The CDR3 sequence is CAWNGQATTGANVLTF. The CDR3 DNA reads as TGTGCCTGGAATGGACAGGCCACCACTGGGGCCAACGTCCTGACTTTC.

The chain recombines TRBV6-5 with TRBJ2-7; 9 bases align to TRBD2. Trimming at V came to 2 bases and at J to 3 bases, leaving 2 bases not matched to a gene. Per germline, CDR1 MNHEY and CDR2 SVGAGI. The CDR3 has 14 amino acids. CDR3 in amino acids: CASSYLAGNYEQYF. CDR3 coding DNA: TGTGCCAGCAGTTACCTAGCGGGAAACTACGAGCAGTACTTC.

The chain uses TRBV4-1 and TRBJ2-3, with 9 bases aligning to TRBD2. The germline CDR1 and CDR2 sequences are MGHRA and YSYEKL. The CDR3 runs to 16 residues. After removal of 0 bases from V and 5 bases from J, the junction contained 6 bases not matched to a gene. This CDR3 reads CASSQEGGLAGDTQYF. The CDR3 DNA reads TGCGCCAGCAGCCAAGAGGGGGGACTAGCAGGAGATACGCAGTATTTT.

The J gene is TRBJ1-1, the V gene TRBV18; D not resolved. The CDR3 is made up of 13 amino acids. Trimming removed 3 bases from V and 3 bases from J, with 8 bases in between. CDR1 and CDR2 (germline): KGHSH, LQKENI. The CDR3 nucleotides read TGTGCCAGCTCACCCCGGAGGGACACTGAAGCTTTCTTT. Protein: CASSPRRDTEAFF.

The genes are TRBV19 and TRBJ1-1; no clear D gene. The CDR3 contains 14 residues. From germline, CDR1 is LNHDA and CDR2 SQIVND (reference sequence). V shed 6 bases and J shed 6 bases, with 17 bases lying between them. CDR3 bases: TGTGCCAGTAGGGTCTTGACTGAGGGCGCTGAAGCTTTCTTT. This translates into CASRVLTEGAEAFF. Full variable domain (outside the CDR3, taken from reference TRBV19 and TRBJ1-1): DGGITQSPKYLFRKEGQNVTLSCEQNLNHDAMYWYRQDPGQGLRLIYYSQIVNDFQKGDIAEGYSVSREKKESFPLTVTSAQKNPTAFYLCASRVLTEGAEAFFGQGTRLTVV.

V is TRBV7-8 and J is TRBJ2-7; possible D gene TRBD1, 5 bases. V gave up 3 bases and J gave up 1 base, with 10 bases separating them. This CDR3 has 14 residues. Germline loops: CDR1 SGHVS, CDR2 FQNEAQ. The CDR3 loop reads CASSLTVQSYEQYF. In nucleotides, the CDR3 is TGTGCCAGCAGCTTGACAGTTCAATCCTACGAGCAGTACTTC.

This chain joins TRBV5-1 and TRBJ2-5; D remains ambiguous. The J call may not be correct, given that the DNA end is closer to TRBJ2-7. CDR1 is SGHRS, CDR2 YFSETQ, per germline. The length of the CDR3 is 13 residues. The CDR3: CASSLDSTYEQYF. The CDR3 bases are TGCGCCAGCAGCTTGGACAGTACCTACGAGCAGTACTTC.

This rearrangement joins TRBV27 to TRBJ1-1; TRBD1 agrees at 9 bases. Germline CDR1 and CDR2: MNHEY and SMNVEV (reference sequence). J lost 7 bases, V lost 10 bases, and 7 bases had no gene match. This CDR3 spans 12 amino acids. The CDR3 DNA is TGTGCCACGCGGGGACAGGGACTTGAAGCTTTCTTT. The encoded protein is CATRGQGLEAFF.

The V and J genes are TRBV7-2 and TRBJ1-2; 8 bases map to TRBD1. The CDR3 loop spans 13 amino acids. The junction had 6 bases not matched to a gene; V was cut back by 5 bases and J by 7 bases. Per the germline V gene, CDR1 is SGHTA and CDR2 is FQGNSA. The DNA of the CDR3 is TGTGCCAGCAGCGACGGGGGGACAGGTGGCTACACCTTC. Protein: CASSDGGTGGYTF.

This chain connects TRBV6-5 to TRBJ1-5, with a weak D call TRBD1 (5 bases). CDR1 and CDR2 (germline): MNHEY, SVGAGI. The CDR3 sequence is 13 residues long. Trimming left V 6 bases short and J 7 bases short, with 13 bases between. In nucleotides, the CDR3 is TGTGCCAGCAGAGGACAACCGGGCCAGCCCCAGCATTTT. The encoded protein is CASRGQPGQPQHF.

V usage is TRBV5-1 and J usage is TRBJ1-4; no clear D gene. Trimming stripped 2 bases from V and 5 bases from J, with 10 bases between. CDR1 is SGHRS and CDR2 is YFSETQ in the germline V gene. This CDR3 has 14 amino acids. This CDR3 reads CASSFEGGNEKLFF. The CDR3 bases are TGCGCCAGCAGCTTCGAAGGAGGGAATGAAAAACTGTTTTTT. Supplemented by reference TRBV5-1 and TRBJ1-4, the full variable domain reads KAGVTQTPRYLIKTRGQQVTLSCSPISGHRSVSWYQQTPGQGLQFLFEYFSETQRNKGNFPGRFSGRQFSNSRSEMNVSTLELGDSALYLCASSFEGGNEKLFFGSGTQLSVL.

The J gene is TRBJ1-1, the V gene TRBV6-6, with D unclear. The germline V gene encodes CDR1 MNHNY and CDR2 SVGAGI (reference sequence). The CDR3 has 14 amino acids. The V end lost 4 bases, the J end lost 0 bases, and 9 bases lay between the germline ends. CDR3 residues: CASSFSGLNTEAFF. The DNA for the CDR3 is TGTGCCAGCAGTTTTTCCGGTTTGAACACTGAAGCTTTCTTT.

The chain combines TRBV6-5 with TRBJ1-5; tentatively, D is TRBD1 (6 bases). The ends were cut back, 6 bases at V and 5 bases at J, with 14 bases in the middle. CDR1 is MNHEY, CDR2 SVGAGI, per germline. This CDR3 spans 14 amino acids. CDR3: CASRLGGGDQPQHF. The DNA of the CDR3 is TGTGCCAGCAGATTAGGGGGTGGGGATCAGCCCCAGCATTTT.

The chain has TRBV4-2 and TRBJ2-3; tentatively, D is TRBD2 (5 bases). CDR1 is LGHNA, CDR2 YNFKEQ, per germline. This CDR3 has 15 residues. The V end lost 1 base, the J end lost 2 bases, and 10 bases lay between the germline ends. CDR3 loop: CASSQGGGDTDTQYF. CDR3 in DNA: TGTGCCAGCAGCCAAGGAGGAGGAGACACAGATACGCAGTATTTT.